Listed below are T cell receptor beta chains from one sample, sequenced in a study of blood T cell repertoires in COVID-19. The assay was immunoSEQ multiplex PCR, and TCRdb's table has in-frame clones only and misses some. The sample consists of 45,000 or so clones, approximately 87% of them appearing once. Material for sequencing was peripheral blood. The receptors were gathered from a human donor in a cohort sampled during active COVID-19. Each CDR3 is given with its conserved first and last residue. A D gene is named only where the DNA matches it firmly. The size of a clone is reported for some rows only, either as once, few or many, or as a class for expanded clones.

abundance: NA; v_gene: TRBV5-1; d_gene: TRBD1; j_gene: TRBJ2-3; CDR3nt: TGCGCCAGCAGCGCGGGACAGGGGTTTGCAGATACGCAGTATTTT; CDR3aa: CASSAGQGFADTQYF
abundance: NA; v_gene: TRBV27; d_gene: TRBD1; j_gene: TRBJ1-4; CDR3nt: TGTGCCAGCAGTGGGACAGCTGGAAATGAAAAACTGTTTTTT; CDR3aa: CASSGTAGNEKLFF
abundance: NA; v_gene: TRBV5-4; d_gene: TRBD1; j_gene: TRBJ2-3; CDR3nt: TGTGCCAGCAGTCGGGACAGGGGGCGCCCAGATACGCAGTATTTT; CDR3aa: CASSRDRGRPDTQYF
abundance: NA; v_gene: TRBV6-1; d_gene: TRBD1; j_gene: TRBJ1-3; CDR3nt: TGTGCCAGCAGTGAAGTCTGGAGGGGGCACACCATATATTTT; CDR3aa: CASSEVWRGHTIYF
abundance: NA; v_gene: TRBV6-6; d_gene: TRBD1; j_gene: TRBJ1-1; CDR3nt: TGTGCCAGCAGGTCCCCCCAGGGACAGGACAACACTGAAGCTTTCTTT; CDR3aa: CASRSPQGQDNTEAFF
abundance: NA; v_gene: TRBV19; d_gene: NA; j_gene: TRBJ2-5; CDR3nt: TGTGCCAGTAGTATCAAGCAAACCCAGACCCAGTACTTC; CDR3aa: CASSIKQTQTQYF
abundance: NA; v_gene: TRBV5-1; d_gene: NA; j_gene: TRBJ2-7; CDR3nt: TGCGCCAGCAGCTCCCGGGGACATTCCTACGAGCAGTACTTC; CDR3aa: CASSSRGHSYEQYF
abundance: NA; v_gene: TRBV4-3; d_gene: TRBD2; j_gene: TRBJ2-3; CDR3nt: TGCGCCAGCAGCCAAGAAGTAGCGGGGGGGACAGATACGCAGTATTTT; CDR3aa: CASSQEVAGGTDTQYF
abundance: NA; v_gene: TRBV7-9; d_gene: NA; j_gene: TRBJ2-7; CDR3nt: TGTGCCAGCAGCTTAGTCGTAGGCAGGCCCTACGAGCAGTACTTC; CDR3aa: CASSLVVGRPYEQYF
abundance: NA; v_gene: TRBV18; d_gene: NA; j_gene: TRBJ2-5; CDR3nt: TGTGCCAGCTCACCGTCGGTAGCGCGAGAGACCCAGTACTTC; CDR3aa: CASSPSVARETQYF
abundance: NA; v_gene: TRBV2; d_gene: TRBD1; j_gene: TRBJ1-2; CDR3nt: TGTGCCAGCACTGGGGACAGGGGCTATGGCTACACCTTC; CDR3aa: CASTGDRGYGYTF
abundance: NA; v_gene: TRBV27; d_gene: TRBD2; j_gene: TRBJ2-1; CDR3nt: TGTGCCAGCAGTCCCCTTTGGGGGGGAAGCAGGAATGAGCAGTTCTTC; CDR3aa: CASSPLWGGSRNEQFF
abundance: medium-sized; v_gene: TRBV19; d_gene: NA; j_gene: TRBJ1-1; CDR3nt: TGTGCCAGTACATGGGGGCGCGGTAACACTGAAGCTTTCTTT; CDR3aa: CASTWGRGNTEAFF
abundance: once; v_gene: TRBV27; d_gene: NA; j_gene: TRBJ1-1; CDR3nt: TGTGCCAGCAGTTACCGGTGGAACACTGAAGCTTTCTTT; CDR3aa: CASSYRWNTEAFF
abundance: NA; v_gene: TRBV6-5; d_gene: NA; j_gene: TRBJ2-3; CDR3nt: TGTGCCAGCAGGCTACAGGGCCCCCAAGATACGCAGTATTTT; CDR3aa: CASRLQGPQDTQYF
abundance: once; v_gene: TRBV7-6; d_gene: TRBD1; j_gene: TRBJ1-1; CDR3nt: TGTGCCAGCAGCTTAACCACAGGGGGCCGGTTGGCTGAAGCTTTCTTT; CDR3aa: CASSLTTGGRLAEAFF
abundance: NA; v_gene: TRBV6-4; d_gene: TRBD2; j_gene: TRBJ2-3; CDR3nt: TGTGCCAGCAGTGGACTAGCGGGGAGCACAGATACGCAGTATTTT; CDR3aa: CASSGLAGSTDTQYF
abundance: NA; v_gene: TRBV3-1/TRBV3-2; d_gene: TRBD1; j_gene: TRBJ2-7; CDR3nt: TGTGCCAGCAGGAACACAGGGGGCTACGAGCAGTACTTC; CDR3aa: CASRNTGGYEQYF
abundance: NA; v_gene: TRBV19; d_gene: NA; j_gene: TRBJ2-1; CDR3nt: TGTGCCAGTAAAAACAGGAACTCCTACAATGAGCAGTTCTTC; CDR3aa: CASKNRNSYNEQFF
abundance: few; v_gene: TRBV7-2; d_gene: TRBD2; j_gene: TRBJ2-7; CDR3nt: TGTGCCAGCAGCCCCGGGAGGGGCTCCTACGAGCAGTACTTC; CDR3aa: CASSPGRGSYEQYF
abundance: NA; v_gene: TRBV2; d_gene: NA; j_gene: TRBJ2-3; CDR3nt: TGTGCCAGCAGTCGCAGGGGTCTACGGACAGATACGCAGTATTTT; CDR3aa: CASSRRGLRTDTQYF
abundance: NA; v_gene: TRBV11-3; d_gene: NA; j_gene: TRBJ2-1; CDR3nt: TGTGCCAGCAGCCGCGAGCGGGACAATGAGCAGTTCTTC; CDR3aa: CASSRERDNEQFF
abundance: few; v_gene: TRBV2; d_gene: TRBD1; j_gene: TRBJ2-2; CDR3nt: TGTGCCGGACAACAGGGGGCGGGCACCGGGGAGCTGTTTTTT; CDR3aa: CAGQQGAGTGELFF
abundance: NA; v_gene: TRBV10-1; d_gene: NA; j_gene: TRBJ1-2; CDR3nt: TGCGCCAGCAGTGAACGAACGGTTCGTTATGGCTACACCTTC; CDR3aa: CASSERTVRYGYTF
abundance: NA; v_gene: TRBV24-1; d_gene: NA; j_gene: TRBJ2-1; CDR3nt: TGTGCCACCAGTGATGCCACCCGGAATGAGCAGTTCTTC; CDR3aa: CATSDATRNEQFF
abundance: NA; v_gene: TRBV4-1; d_gene: NA; j_gene: TRBJ2-5; CDR3nt: TGCGCCAGCAGCCCCAGGGACCAAGAGACCCAGTACTTC; CDR3aa: CASSPRDQETQYF
abundance: NA; v_gene: TRBV12-3/TRBV12-4; d_gene: NA; j_gene: TRBJ1-2; CDR3nt: TGTGCCAGCAGCCAGGGGTGGAACTATGGCTACACCTTC; CDR3aa: CASSQGWNYGYTF
abundance: NA; v_gene: TRBV7-9; d_gene: NA; j_gene: TRBJ1-5; CDR3nt: TGTGCCAGCAGCTTAGGGGGGGGGCGGGGGCCCCAGCATTTT; CDR3aa: CASSLGGGRGPQHF
abundance: NA; v_gene: TRBV7-6; d_gene: TRBD1; j_gene: TRBJ2-2; CDR3nt: TGTGCCAGCAGCCCAGGGCTAGGGGACAGGCCACCTGGAGTCGGGGAGCTGTTTTTT; CDR3aa: CASSPGLGDRPPGVGELFF
abundance: NA; v_gene: TRBV7-9; d_gene: NA; j_gene: TRBJ2-3; CDR3nt: TGTGCCAGCAGCCGGGCCGTGGGAGATGTCATCACAGATACGCAGTATTTT; CDR3aa: CASSRAVGDVITDTQYF
abundance: NA; v_gene: TRBV7-9; d_gene: TRBD1; j_gene: TRBJ1-5; CDR3nt: TGTGCCAGCAGCCCGACGACAGGGGCCTATAATCAGCCCCAGCATTTT; CDR3aa: CASSPTTGAYNQPQHF
abundance: medium-sized; v_gene: TRBV13; d_gene: NA; j_gene: TRBJ1-1; CDR3nt: TGTGCCAGCAGCTATGGGACACTCGGCAGTGACACTGAAGCTTTCTTT; CDR3aa: CASSYGTLGSDTEAFF
abundance: NA; v_gene: TRBV11-2; d_gene: TRBD2; j_gene: TRBJ2-7; CDR3nt: TGTGCCAGCAGCTTAAGTTTGAGGACTAGCGGGGTCCACGAGCAGTACTTC; CDR3aa: CASSLSLRTSGVHEQYF
abundance: NA; v_gene: TRBV7-2; d_gene: NA; j_gene: TRBJ1-4; CDR3nt: TGTGCCAGCAGCTTAGCCCAGGGTATTAGGGAAAAACTGTTTTTT; CDR3aa: CASSLAQGIREKLFF
abundance: once; v_gene: TRBV7-9; d_gene: NA; j_gene: TRBJ2-5; CDR3nt: TGTGCCAGCAGCAAACAGGGCTGGTATCAAGAGACCCAGTACTTC; CDR3aa: CASSKQGWYQETQYF
abundance: few; v_gene: TRBV10-3; d_gene: NA; j_gene: TRBJ2-7; CDR3nt: TGTGCCATCAGTGATCCTTCCCACGAGCAGTACTTC; CDR3aa: CAISDPSHEQYF
abundance: NA; v_gene: TRBV9; d_gene: NA; j_gene: TRBJ1-2; CDR3nt: TGTGCCAGCAGCGATCAACAGGAAAACTATGGCTACACCTTC; CDR3aa: CASSDQQENYGYTF
abundance: NA; v_gene: TRBV7-2; d_gene: TRBD1; j_gene: TRBJ1-2; CDR3nt: TGTGCCAGCAGCTTAGGGACAGGGGGTGGGCGCTACACCTTC; CDR3aa: CASSLGTGGGRYTF
abundance: few; v_gene: TRBV7-3; d_gene: NA; j_gene: TRBJ1-1; CDR3nt: TGTGCCAGCAGCTTGCAGGAGAACACTGAAGCTTTCTTT; CDR3aa: CASSLQENTEAFF
abundance: once; v_gene: TRBV15; d_gene: TRBD2; j_gene: TRBJ2-5; CDR3nt: TGTGCCACCAGCAGAGCAGATACGACTAGCGGGGTTTTGACCCAGTACTTC; CDR3aa: CATSRADTTSGVLTQYF
abundance: NA; v_gene: TRBV4-3; d_gene: TRBD1; j_gene: TRBJ2-7; CDR3nt: TGCGCCAGCAGCCAAGGCAGACAGGGGGCCTACGAGCAGTACTTC; CDR3aa: CASSQGRQGAYEQYF
abundance: NA; v_gene: TRBV7-9; d_gene: TRBD1; j_gene: TRBJ2-1; CDR3nt: TGTGCCAGCAGGAACCGGGATGGTATTGGACAGGGGAACAATGAGCAGTTCTTC; CDR3aa: CASRNRDGIGQGNNEQFF
abundance: few; v_gene: TRBV19; d_gene: NA; j_gene: TRBJ2-2; CDR3nt: TGTGCCAGTAGTATCACACAATCCGCCGGGGAGCTGTTTTTT; CDR3aa: CASSITQSAGELFF